These 20 T cell receptor beta chains were sequenced from one sample in a study of T cell responses to AZD1222 COVID-19 vaccine. Profiling relied on immunoSEQ multiplex PCR, and the TCRdb table lists in-frame clones only, not all of them. The table records 120,000 to 150,000 clones, just over 90% of them present only once. The specimen comprised peripheral blood, sampled on day 0 of MenACWY control vaccination. The receptors come from an adult in good health.

The chain has TRBV3-1 (or the pseudogene TRBV3-2) and TRBJ2-2, with D possibly being TRBD2 (6 bases). The CDR3 has 15 residues. Trimming stripped 4 bases from V and 5 bases from J, with 14 bases between. Per the germline V gene, CDR1 is LGHDT and CDR2 is YNNKEL (reference sequence). This chain's CDR3 is CASSLLGRGTGELFF. The CDR3 DNA follows: TGTGCCAGCAGCCTCCTTGGCCGGGGGACCGGGGAGCTGTTTTTT.

J is TRBJ1-5 and V is TRBV5-1; tentative D call: TRBD1 (5 bases). Between the trimmed V and J ends, which lost 0 bases and 4 bases, there was a span of 14 bases. Per germline, CDR1 SGHRS and CDR2 YFSETQ. The CDR3 covers 16 residues. The CDR3 sequence is CASSLELGRGNQPQHF. The CDR3 nucleotides read TGCGCCAGCAGCTTGGAGTTAGGGAGGGGTAATCAGCCCCAGCATTTT.

This clone has more than one count but fewer than ten. This chain links TRBV27 with TRBJ2-2; the D is unclear. Trimming cost V 3 bases and J 5 bases, with 10 bases left between them. Per germline, CDR1 MNHEY and CDR2 SMNVEV (reference sequence). There are 14 residues in the CDR3. For the CDR3, the DNA is TGTGCCAGCAGTTTTGCCCCTCAGACCGGGGAGCTGTTTTTT. Amino acids: CASSFAPQTGELFF.

This sequence joins TRBV5-1 and TRBJ2-1; 7 bases are a match to TRBD2. Per germline, CDR1 SGHRS and CDR2 YFSETQ. The trim removed 1 base at V and 4 bases at J, leaving 14 bases unmatched. This CDR3 is built from 18 residues. CDR3 amino acids: CASSLLASGGGPYNEQFF. CDR3 DNA sequence: TGCGCCAGCAGCTTGCTGGCTAGCGGAGGCGGGCCGTACAATGAGCAGTTCTTC.

V gene TRBV4-1 combines with J gene TRBJ1-5, with 7 bases aligning to TRBD1. V trimming: 0 bases; J trimming: 7 bases; junction bases outside the gene matches: 6. The V gene's germline CDR1 is MGHRA and CDR2 YSYEKL. The CDR3 totals 15 residues. The chain's CDR3 is CASSQDGQARQPQHF. The CDR3 DNA sequence: TGCGCCAGCAGCCAAGACGGACAGGCAAGACAGCCCCAGCATTTT.

This clone was seen more than once but under ten times. The genes are TRBV3-1 (or the pseudogene TRBV3-2) and TRBJ1-5; tentative D call: TRBD1 (5 bases). Trimming left V 6 bases short and J 3 bases short, with 12 bases between. Germline-derived CDR1 and CDR2 are LGHDT and YNNKEL (reference sequence). The CDR3 has 14 residues. The CDR3 DNA reads TGTGCCAGCAGTCACGGGACGTCCAATCAGCCCCAGCATTTT. Translated, it gives CASSHGTSNQPQHF.

The table lists this clone with a few counts. The CDR3 protein is CSASAGATTEAFF. Written as DNA, the CDR3 is TGCAGTGCTAGTGCGGGGGCTACCACTGAAGCTTTCTTT. The chain employs TRBV20-1 and TRBJ1-1; D is possibly TRBD1 (6 bases). The V and J ends lost 3 bases and 4 bases respectively, with 12 bases between them. The CDR3 length is 13 residues. Germline CDR1 is DFQATT and CDR2 is SNEGSKA (reference sequence).

The V and J genes are TRBV19 and TRBJ2-1; D unclear. The CDR3 loop spans 15 amino acids. In germline, CDR1 is LNHDA, CDR2 SQIVND (reference sequence). V lost 0 bases to trimming and J lost 2 bases, with 8 bases between them. CDR3 bases: TGTGCCAGTAGTATAGATAGCCTCACCTACAATGAGCAGTTCTTC. It is translated as CASSIDSLTYNEQFF. The full variable domain, completed using reference TRBV19 and TRBJ2-1, is DGGITQSPKYLFRKEGQNVTLSCEQNLNHDAMYWYRQDPGQGLRLIYYSQIVNDFQKGDIAEGYSVSREKKESFPLTVTSAQKNPTAFYLCASSIDSLTYNEQFFGPGTRLTVL.

The chain is built from TRBV29-1 and TRBJ1-4, with 7 bases fitting TRBD1. Germline-derived CDR1 and CDR2 are SQVTM and ANQGSEA. The CDR3 contains 14 residues. Trimming at V came to 7 bases and at J to 7 bases, leaving 12 bases not matched to a gene. The CDR3 reads CSATRDSRGEKLFF. The DNA of the CDR3 is TGCAGCGCCACTCGGGACAGCAGGGGTGAAAAACTGTTTTTT.

J is TRBJ2-7 and V is TRBV6-1, with no clear D. The germline CDR1 and CDR2 sequences are MNHNS and SASEGT. Between the trimmed V and J ends, which lost 2 bases and 2 bases, there was a span of 7 bases. CDR3 length: 13 residues. CDR3 sequence reads: CASSEPVPYEQYF. The CDR3 DNA sequence: TGTGCCAGCAGTGAACCCGTCCCCTACGAGCAGTACTTC.

V gene TRBV6-2 or TRBV6-3 combines with J gene TRBJ2-7, with D perhaps TRBD2 (6 bases). Germline V gives CDR1 MNHEY, CDR2 SVGEGT. This CDR3 has 11 amino acids. V was shortened by 6 bases and J by 7 bases, with 10 bases between the two germline ends. The CDR3 DNA sequence: TGTGCCAGCAGCGGAGGAGGGGAGCAGTACTTC. Translation: CASSGGGEQYF.

The CDR3 loop reads CAWSGQGHSAGELFF. CDR3 in DNA: TGTGCCTGGAGCGGACAGGGACATTCGGCCGGGGAGCTGTTTTTT. The gene calls are TRBV30 and TRBJ2-2; 8 bases line up with TRBD1. The germline V gene encodes CDR1 GTSNPN and CDR2 SVGIG (reference sequence). The V segment lost 3 bases and the J segment 6 bases; nucleotides outside the gene matches: 9. CDR3 size: 15 residues.

The V and J genes are TRBV28 and TRBJ2-6, with D uncertain. CDR1 is MDHEN, CDR2 SYDVKM, per germline. Trimming removed 3 bases from V and 3 bases from J, with 9 bases in between. There are 15 residues in the CDR3. CDR3 amino acids: CASSFLVGGANVLTF. The CDR3 DNA reads as TGTGCCAGCAGTTTCCTGGTAGGTGGGGCCAACGTCCTGACTTTC. The whole variable domain, filled in from reference TRBV28 and TRBJ2-6, reads DVKVTQSSRYLVKRTGEKVFLECVQDMDHENMFWYRQDPGLGLRLIYFSYDVKMKEKGDIPEGYSVSREKKERFSLILESASTNQTSMYLCASSFLVGGANVLTFGAGSRLTVL.

The count of this clone is one. The chain combines TRBV7-8 with TRBJ2-1, with 9 bases lining up with TRBD2. V gave up 1 base and J gave up 0 bases; unmatched junction bases: 4. The length of the CDR3 is 17 residues. CDR1 SGHVS and CDR2 FQNEAQ come from the germline V gene. This CDR3 reads CASSLGTSVNSYNEQFF. The CDR3 coding sequence is TGTGCCAGCAGCTTAGGGACTAGCGTTAACTCCTACAATGAGCAGTTCTTC.

The rearrangement joins TRBV11-2 to TRBJ2-2; D gene uncertain. V shed 2 bases and J shed 2 bases, with 6 bases lying between them. This CDR3 is 14 amino acids long. Germline assignment: CDR1 SGHAT and CDR2 FQNNGV. The CDR3 reads CASSLNYNTGELFF. Written as DNA, the CDR3 is TGTGCCAGCAGCTTAAACTATAACACCGGGGAGCTGTTTTTT.

The rearrangement links TRBV5-4 to TRBJ1-1, with D hard to call. Germline CDR1 reads SGHNT; CDR2 reads YYREEE (reference sequence). Trimming took 4 bases from V and 0 from J, leaving 4 bases between them. The CDR3 is 12 amino acids. The CDR3 loop is CASSLLNTEAFF. DNA of the CDR3: TGTGCCAGCAGCCTTCTGAACACTGAAGCTTTCTTT. The entire variable domain, with the rest obtained from reference TRBV5-4 and TRBJ1-1, is as follows: ETGVTQSPTHLIKTRGQQVTLRCSSQSGHNTVSWYQQALGQGPQFIFQYYREEENGRGNFPPRFSGLQFPNYSSELNVNALELDDSALYLCASSLLNTEAFFGQGTRLTVV.

This chain uses TRBV9 with TRBJ2-1; the D gene is possibly TRBD1 (5 bases). Trimming pared 0 bases from V and 6 bases from J, leaving 13 bases between. CDR3 length: 15 residues. Per the germline V gene, CDR1 is SGDLS and CDR2 is YYNGEE. In DNA form, the CDR3 reads TGTGCCAGCAGCGTAGAAGGGGCAACGTTCAATGAGCAGTTCTTC. It specifies CASSVEGATFNEQFF. The variable domain in full, completed from reference TRBV9 and TRBJ2-1, reads DSGVTQTPKHLITATGQRVTLRCSPRSGDLSVYWYQQSLDQGLQFLIQYYNGEERAKGNILERFSAQQFPDLHSELNLSSLELGDSALYFCASSVEGATFNEQFFGPGTRLTVL.

V and J are TRBV29-1 and TRBJ2-4; D ambiguous. Trimming shortened V by 0 bases and J by 8 bases, and 11 bases separated the two germline ends. The germline gives CDR1 SQVTM, CDR2 ANQGSEA. The CDR3 totals 13 residues. CDR3 loop: CSVEEYRSDIQYF. CDR3 bases: TGCAGCGTTGAAGAATACAGATCGGACATTCAGTACTTC.

V gene TRBV10-3 combines with J gene TRBJ1-5; D unclear. From germline, CDR1 is ENHRY and CDR2 SYGVKD. The CDR3 spans 16 residues. Trimming left V 0 bases short and J 0 bases short, with 9 bases between. As DNA, the CDR3 is TGTGCCATCAGTGAGTCGATGGCTAGTAGCAATCAGCCCCAGCATTTT. Translation: CAISESMASSNQPQHF.

This chain uses TRBV29-1 with TRBJ2-7; 10 nucleotides agree with TRBD1. The CDR3 length is 14 residues. Germline V gene sequence: CDR1 SQVTM, CDR2 ANQGSEA. The V and J ends lost 1 base and 4 bases, in that order; junction bases with no gene match: 4. The CDR3 here is CSVEVTGGAYEQYF. The CDR3 coding sequence is TGCAGCGTTGAAGTGACAGGGGGCGCGTACGAGCAGTACTTC.